These 14 T cell receptor beta chains came from one sample sequenced in a study of blood T cell repertoires in COVID-19. This table comes from immunoSEQ multiplex PCR, and its TCRdb copy is limited to in-frame clones, with some not included. The table includes under 95,000 clones, about nine tenths detected once. The sample consisted of peripheral blood. The receptor source for this set is a human donor in a cohort sampled during active COVID-19.

This chain uses TRBV5-1 with TRBJ2-5; 12 bases fit TRBD2. V shed 2 bases and J 5 bases; nucleotides not matched to a gene: 4. The length of the CDR3 is 15 residues. Germline lookup yields CDR1 SGHRS and CDR2 YFSETQ. The CDR3 sequence is CASSLRLAGVETQYF. The CDR3 DNA follows: TGCGCCAGCAGCTTAAGACTAGCGGGAGTGGAGACCCAGTACTTC. Complete variable domain (other parts from reference TRBV5-1 and TRBJ2-5): KAGVTQTPRYLIKTRGQQVTLSCSPISGHRSVSWYQQTPGQGLQFLFEYFSETQRNKGNFPGRFSGRQFSNSRSEMNVSTLELGDSALYLCASSLRLAGVETQYFGPGTRLLVL.

The rearrangement uses TRBV30 and TRBJ1-5; maybe TRBD1 (5 bases). The ends were cut back, 2 bases at V and 9 bases at J, with 26 bases in the middle. CDR3 length: 17 amino acids. The germline V gene encodes CDR1 GTSNPN and CDR2 SVGIG (reference sequence). The CDR3 DNA is TGTGCCTGGAGTCGGGAAGGAAGAGGGGCCCGGAGGGGGCCCCAGCATTTT. It specifies CAWSREGRGARRGPQHF.

There are a few counts of this clone. In DNA, the CDR3 is TGTGCCAGCAGTTACTCGAGGCAGGGGAACTATGGCTACACCTTC. Protein: CASSYSRQGNYGYTF. This sequence joins TRBV6-2 or TRBV6-3 and TRBJ1-2; TRBD1 is a possible D gene (6 bases). V was cut by 0 bases and J by 2 bases, with 10 bases left in between. Looked up from germline, CDR1 is MNHEY and CDR2 is SVGEGT. The CDR3 spans 15 residues.

The chain joins TRBV9 to TRBJ1-2, with a weak D call TRBD1 (6 bases). This CDR3 region has 14 residues. Looked up from germline, CDR1 is SGDLS and CDR2 is YYNGEE. V was trimmed by 4 bases and J by 3 bases, leaving 13 bases between them. The CDR3, as DNA: TGTGCCAGCAGCACCGAGGACAGATACTATGGCTACACCTTC. This translates into CASSTEDRYYGYTF.

V usage is TRBV27 and J usage is TRBJ2-5; 8 bases are shared with TRBD1. The length of the CDR3 is 13 residues. The J segment lost 3 bases and the V segment lost 8 bases, leaving 5 bases of the junction unmatched. Germline-derived CDR1 and CDR2 are MNHEY and SMNVEV (reference sequence). The CDR3 coding sequence is TGTGCCAGCTCCGGGACAGGAAAAGAGACCCAGTACTTC. It specifies CASSGTGKETQYF.

The rearrangement uses TRBV6-4 and TRBJ2-5; 11 bases are shared with TRBD2. The CDR3 extends over 16 amino acids. Unmatched junction bases numbered 8, after V lost 6 bases and J lost 2 bases. Germline V CDR1 and CDR2: MRHNA, SNTAGT. This CDR3 is CASSHRLAGKQETQYF. As DNA, the CDR3 is TGTGCCAGCAGCCATCGACTAGCGGGAAAGCAAGAGACCCAGTACTTC.

This chain joins TRBV9 and TRBJ2-1; a possible D gene is TRBD2 (6 bases). The V gene's germline CDR1 is SGDLS and CDR2 YYNGEE. The length of the CDR3 is 16 residues. V gave up 4 bases and J gave up 4 bases, with 18 bases separating them. CDR3 coding DNA: TGTGCCAGCAGCCCCGGCGGAGCGGGCACTTACAATGAGCAGTTCTTC. This translates into CASSPGGAGTYNEQFF. The full variable domain, completed using reference TRBV9 and TRBJ2-1, is DSGVTQTPKHLITATGQRVTLRCSPRSGDLSVYWYQQSLDQGLQFLIQYYNGEERAKGNILERFSAQQFPDLHSELNLSSLELGDSALYFCASSPGGAGTYNEQFFGPGTRLTVL.

This chain's CDR3 is CASSKTGEYGYTF. As DNA, the CDR3 is TGTGCCAGCAGTAAGACCGGGGAGTATGGCTACACCTTC. The genes are TRBV6-6 and TRBJ1-2, with D hard to call. The germline V gene encodes CDR1 MNHNY and CDR2 SVGAGI (reference sequence). Trimming pared 5 bases from V and 5 bases from J, leaving 12 bases between. This CDR3 is built from 13 residues.

This chain connects TRBV19 to TRBJ1-5; unclear D gene. The V end lost 3 bases, the J end lost 6 bases, and 9 bases lay between the germline ends. In germline, CDR1 is LNHDA, CDR2 SQIVND (reference sequence). The CDR3 runs to 13 residues. CDR3 sequence: CASSIGKGQPQHF. Written as DNA, the CDR3 is TGTGCCAGTAGTATCGGGAAGGGTCAGCCCCAGCATTTT.

J is TRBJ2-1 and V is TRBV5-6, with D hard to call. This CDR3 region has 12 residues. V was trimmed by 5 bases and J by 7 bases, leaving 10 bases between them. Looked up from germline, CDR1 is SGHDT and CDR2 is YYEEEE. The CDR3 region has the DNA TGTGCCAGCAGGTCCCTCGGTAATGAGCAGTTCTTC. Translation: CASRSLGNEQFF.

This clone was counted many times. V and J are TRBV7-2 and TRBJ1-2, with 9 bases identical to TRBD1. Germline values: CDR1 SGHTA, CDR2 FQGNSA. V shed 5 bases, J shed 1 base, and the junction held 8 bases outside the gene matches. This CDR3 region has 16 residues. CDR3 DNA: TGTGCCAGCAGCGCAGGACAGGGGACAATTAACTATGGCTACACCTTC. Translation: CASSAGQGTINYGYTF.

The chain employs TRBV6-2 or TRBV6-3 and TRBJ2-5, with 14 bases aligning to TRBD2. Germline CDR1 and CDR2: MNHEY and SVGEGT. J gave up 1 base and V 2 bases, and 6 bases lay outside the gene matches. The CDR3 loop spans 18 amino acids. CDR3 sequence (DNA): TGTGCCAGCAGTTACCCCGGACTAGCGGGGGGCTTCCAAGAGACCCAGTACTTC. It specifies CASSYPGLAGGFQETQYF.

The chain employs TRBV10-3 and TRBJ2-2; 12 nucleotides line up with TRBD2. The junction had 23 bases not matched to a gene; V was cut back by 9 bases and J by 6 bases. Germline V gene data show CDR1 as ENHRY and CDR2 as SYGVKD. This CDR3 region has 20 residues. CDR3 sequence reads: CAIGGASGGALPIPAGELFF. Here the CDR3 DNA reads TGTGCCATAGGTGGAGCTAGCGGGGGGGCCCTTCCTATTCCCGCCGGGGAGCTGTTTTTT.

This clone has only one observation. The J gene is TRBJ1-1, the V gene TRBV5-1, with TRBD1 identical over 9 bases. Germline loops: CDR1 SGHRS, CDR2 YFSETQ. V was pared by 4 bases and J by 4 bases, with 5 bases of the junction left unmatched. The CDR3 covers 14 residues. This CDR3 reads CASSGDRDATEAFF. For the CDR3, the DNA is TGCGCCAGCAGCGGGGACAGGGACGCCACTGAAGCTTTCTTT.